This TCR beta chain originates from a study of T-cell memory formation after mild COVID-19. Whole-study results and caveats: Within pre-infection memory, some responding clones were found, suggesting cross-reactive memory joined. CD4+ contracting clones were mainly CM and EM; CD8+ ones, EMRA.

This clonotype was observed many times. Its antigen is not known. Each CDR3 protein is one row after TCRdb ran MiXCR on the 5' RACE reads. This sample has about 60,000 distinct CDR3 sequences, with less than 15% found just once. This CDR3 has 14 residues. CDR1 and CDR2 (germline): DFQATT, SNEGSKA (reference sequence). V trimming: 3 bases; J trimming: 5 bases; junction bases outside the gene matches: 9. The sequencing sample was made of PBMCs or a T cell subset sorted from them (not recorded which). V is TRBV20-1 and J is TRBJ2-7; 8 bases are a match to TRBD2. This receptor was obtained from a man younger than 35 who had mild COVID-19 (a few samples of this study predate the infection). Cell type and time point are not known. CDR3 nucleotide sequence: TGCAGTGCTAGGTCCGGGGGGGAGGATCACGAGCAGTACTTC. It encodes CSARSGGEDHEQYF.